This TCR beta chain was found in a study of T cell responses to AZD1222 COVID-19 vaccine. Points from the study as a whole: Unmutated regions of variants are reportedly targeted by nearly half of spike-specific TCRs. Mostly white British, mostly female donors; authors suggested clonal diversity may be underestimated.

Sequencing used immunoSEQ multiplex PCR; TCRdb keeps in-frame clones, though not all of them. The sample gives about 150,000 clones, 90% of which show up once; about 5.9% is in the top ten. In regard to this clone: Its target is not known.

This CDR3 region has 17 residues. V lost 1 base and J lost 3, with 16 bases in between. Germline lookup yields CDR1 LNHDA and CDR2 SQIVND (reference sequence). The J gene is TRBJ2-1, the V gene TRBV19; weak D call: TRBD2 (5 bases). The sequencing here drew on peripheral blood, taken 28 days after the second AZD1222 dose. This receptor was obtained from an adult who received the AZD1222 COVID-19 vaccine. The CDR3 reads CASSIVPSRNDYNEQFF. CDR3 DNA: TGTGCCAGTAGTATAGTGCCTAGCCGAAATGACTACAATGAGCAGTTCTTC.